The 18 T cell receptor beta chains below come from one sample, sequenced in a study of cytomegalovirus exposure and HLA in healthy donors. The study ran its PCR with 60 Vbeta and 13 Jbeta primers. TCRdb keeps only in-frame clones here, not all; method: immunoSEQ multiplex PCR. The table includes about 100,000 clones, about 72% detected once. Input material: PBMCs. These receptors all stem from a woman aged 55-70 years in good health and CMV-seropositive.

This clone was recorded only once. The V gene is TRBV6-6, the J gene TRBJ2-1; no clear D. The V gene lost 2 bases and the J gene lost 7 bases, with 3 bases spanning the gap. The CDR3 is 11 amino acids. Germline-derived CDR1 and CDR2 are MNHNY and SVGAGI (reference sequence). The CDR3: CASSYPNEQFF. In DNA, the CDR3 is TGTGCCAGCAGTTACCCTAATGAGCAGTTCTTC.

The chain is built from TRBV11-3 and TRBJ2-2, with 10 positions matching TRBD2. The germline CDR1 and CDR2 sequences are SGHNT and YENEEA. This CDR3 comprises 19 residues. J gave up 8 bases and V 4 bases, and 19 bases lay outside the gene matches. CDR3 in amino acids: CASSSGGSASGSRFGELFF. The CDR3 nucleotides read TGTGCCAGCAGCTCAGGCGGGTCGGCTAGCGGGAGTCGTTTTGGGGAGCTGTTTTTT.

V is TRBV11-2 and J is TRBJ2-7; 7 bases are a match to TRBD2. The CDR3 length is 15 residues. Germline lookup yields CDR1 SGHAT and CDR2 FQNNGV. The V gene end was trimmed by 1 base and the J gene end by 2 bases; junction bases not matched to a gene: 5. CDR3 region: CASSLGGGIPYEQYF. CDR3 nucleotide sequence: TGTGCCAGCAGCTTAGGGGGAGGGATCCCCTACGAGCAGTACTTC.

This clone was recorded a few times. The CDR3 sequence is CASSLSPGRSYEQYF. DNA for the CDR3: TGTGCCAGCAGTTTATCTCCAGGGAGGTCCTACGAGCAGTACTTC. The chain recombines TRBV27 with TRBJ2-7; a weak D match, TRBD2 (6 bases). Trimming removed 0 bases from V and 1 base from J, with 10 bases in between. There are 15 residues in the CDR3. CDR1 is MNHEY, CDR2 SMNVEV, per germline (reference sequence).

The gene calls are TRBV9 and TRBJ1-4; D is unclear. This CDR3 is built from 15 residues. Deletions cut 0 bases from V and 3 bases from J, with 9 bases between. Per the germline V gene, CDR1 is SGDLS and CDR2 is YYNGEE. The CDR3 nucleotides read TGTGCCAGCAGCGTAGCTTCGAGATCTAATGAAAAACTGTTTTTT. Amino acid sequence: CASSVASRSNEKLFF. The complete variable domain, with remaining parts taken from reference TRBV9 and TRBJ1-4, reads DSGVTQTPKHLITATGQRVTLRCSPRSGDLSVYWYQQSLDQGLQFLIQYYNGEERAKGNILERFSAQQFPDLHSELNLSSLELGDSALYFCASSVASRSNEKLFFGSGTQLSVL.

The genes are TRBV7-3 and TRBJ2-3; D perhaps matches TRBD2 (6 bases). Germline V gives CDR1 SGHTA, CDR2 FQGTGA. The CDR3 is made up of 13 amino acids. Trimming took off 5 bases at V and 4 bases at J, with 10 bases between the two ends. The CDR3: CASSVTRADTQYF. The DNA for the CDR3 is TGTGCCAGCAGCGTGACTAGGGCAGATACGCAGTATTTT.

The chain combines TRBV6-1 with TRBJ1-5; 7 positions match TRBD1. V shed 7 bases, J shed 0 bases, and the junction held 3 bases outside the gene matches. Germline V gene sequence: CDR1 MNHNS, CDR2 SASEGT. The CDR3 consists of 14 residues. CDR3 coding DNA: TGTGCCAGCACCTGGACAGGTAGCAATCAGCCCCAGCATTTT. Translated, it gives CASTWTGSNQPQHF.

DNA for the CDR3: TGCAGCGTTGAAGCGGACGGACTAATTAATGAGCAGTTCTTC. This codes for CSVEADGLINEQFF. This chain connects TRBV29-1 to TRBJ2-1; perhaps TRBD2 as D (6 bases). Trimming cost V 1 base and J 7 bases, with 14 bases left between them. In germline, CDR1 is SQVTM, CDR2 ANQGSEA. The CDR3 is 14 residues long.

This clone showed up just a few times. Other DNA sequences in this specimen translate into the identical CDR3. The chain recombines TRBV18 with TRBJ1-1, with TRBD1 identical over 7 bases. The germline CDR1 and CDR2 sequences are KGHSH and LQKENI. Losses at the gene ends were 3 bases for V and 1 base for J; bases not matched to a gene: 2. The CDR3 runs 14 residues. CDR3 region: CASSPNRGNTEAFF. CDR3 nucleotides: TGTGCCAGCTCACCTAACAGGGGGAACACTGAAGCTTTCTTT.

CDR3 sequence: CAGKTSGRAPEQYF. CDR3 coding DNA: TGTGCCGGAAAAACTAGCGGGAGGGCCCCCGAGCAGTACTTC. The rearrangement links TRBV30 to TRBJ2-7; 13 bases agree with TRBD2. The CDR3 runs to 14 residues. CDR1 is GTSNPN, CDR2 SVGIG, per germline (reference sequence). The J segment lost 6 bases and the V segment lost 8 bases, leaving 10 bases of the junction unmatched.

The chain couples TRBV2 to TRBJ2-1, with no clear D. Per germline, CDR1 SNHLY and CDR2 FYNNEI. Trimming cost V 3 bases and J 9 bases, with 9 bases left between them. This CDR3 has 12 residues. CDR3 residues: CASSEAQTEQFF. The DNA of the CDR3 is TGTGCCAGCAGTGAGGCACAGACTGAGCAGTTCTTC.

In DNA, the CDR3 is TGTGCCAGCGGTCCCCGAAGGGGGCCTGGGGGCTACACCTTC. It translates to CASGPRRGPGGYTF. The rearrangement links TRBV6-1 to TRBJ1-2, with 7 bases lining up with TRBD1. The ends lost 8 bases at V and 8 bases at J; junction bases unmatched: 14. This CDR3 has 14 amino acids. Germline-derived CDR1 and CDR2 are MNHNS and SASEGT.

The chain recombines TRBV21-1 with TRBJ2-3; the table's D call of TRBD2 was not tested on the DNA. TRBV21-1 is assigned pseudogene status. This CDR3 has 19 amino acids. For the CDR3, the DNA is TGTGCCAGCAGCGAAAGGAGGACTAGCGGGCTAACCGGCACAGATACGCAGTATTTT. Translation: CASSERRTSGLTGTDTQYF.

This sequence joins TRBV6-5 and TRBJ1-1; 8 bases are shared with TRBD1. CDR3 length: 13 residues. Germline assignment: CDR1 MNHEY and CDR2 SVGAGI. V gave up 4 bases and J gave up 5 bases; unmatched junction bases: 3. CDR3 nucleotides: TGTGCCAGCAGTTCAGGGGGCGCGACTGAAGCTTTCTTT. Its protein is CASSSGGATEAFF.

The rearrangement uses TRBV6-1 and TRBJ2-7, with TRBD2 matching over 8 bases. Germline loops: CDR1 MNHNS, CDR2 SASEGT. Germline trimming cut 0 bases from V and 3 bases from J; bases unmatched to any gene: 7. The CDR3 totals 16 residues. In DNA form, the CDR3 reads TGTGCCAGCAGTGAAGCGCTTGGCGGGAGGCTCTACGAGCAGTACTTC. Translation gives CASSEALGGRLYEQYF.

The gene calls are TRBV19 and TRBJ1-1, with D hard to call. Trimming left V 1 base short and J 1 base short, with 7 bases between. Germline V gene lookup returns CDR1 LNHDA and CDR2 SQIVND (reference sequence). CDR3 length: 14 amino acids. The chain's CDR3 is CASSIVDWNTEAFF. The CDR3 DNA reads TGTGCCAGTAGTATAGTGGACTGGAACACTGAAGCTTTCTTT.

Notes on this clone: At one of its ends the junction is not consistent with the germline gene, which may arise from a read error. The chain couples TRBV7-9 to TRBJ2-3, with D perhaps TRBD2 (5 bases). The CDR3 sequence is 15 residues long. Per the germline V gene, CDR1 is SEHNR and CDR2 is FQNEAQ (reference sequence). CDR3 sequence: CSSSLGLAGLDTQYF. DNA of the CDR3: TGTTCCAGCAGCTTAGGATTGGCAGGACTGGATACGCAGTATTTT.

This clone was recorded at least ten times. V is TRBV7-9 and J is TRBJ1-1; maybe TRBD1 (5 bases). CDR3 size: 14 residues. V lost 3 bases and J lost 6, with 14 bases in between. The V gene's germline CDR1 is SEHNR and CDR2 FQNEAQ (reference sequence). CDR3: CASSLSWTLAEAFF. The DNA for the CDR3 is TGTGCCAGCAGCTTGTCATGGACATTGGCTGAAGCTTTCTTT.